One sample yielded the 16 T cell receptor beta chains listed below, sequenced in a study of neurological immune-mediated disorders. TCRdb recomputed calls from the 5' RACE reads with MiXCR, one row per CDR3 protein. The data hold approximately 50,000 distinct CDR3 sequences, with under 13% observed a single time. Sequenced sample: PBMCs. The source is a man between 65 and 85 years old with HTLV-1-associated myelopathy (HAM/TSP).

This clonotype was recorded many times. The rearrangement uses TRBV6-6 and TRBJ2-1, with D possibly called TRBD1 or TRBD2 (5 bases each). Trimming stripped 6 bases from V and 8 bases from J, with 20 bases between. CDR1 is MNHNY and CDR2 is SVGAGI in the germline V gene (reference sequence). The CDR3 loop spans 15 amino acids. The CDR3 is CASSTGAGRKDEQFF. DNA for the CDR3: TGTGCCAGCAGCACCGGGGCCGGCCGTAAGGATGAGCAGTTCTTC.

This chain connects TRBV5-1 to TRBJ2-3; D possibly corresponds to TRBD2 (5 bases). The V and J ends lost 1 base and 3 bases respectively, with 9 bases between them. Germline V lookup: CDR1 SGHRS, CDR2 YFSETQ. CDR3 size: 14 residues. This CDR3 reads CASSLRLATDTQYF. The DNA of the CDR3 is TGCGCCAGCAGCTTGAGGCTAGCTACAGATACGCAGTATTTT.

V gene TRBV4-3 combines with J gene TRBJ2-6; unclear D gene. The V gene's germline CDR1 is LGHNA and CDR2 YSLEER. Trimming shortened V by 4 bases and J by 0 bases, and 7 bases separated the two germline ends. The CDR3 has 15 residues. The CDR3, as DNA: TGCGCCAGCAGCCCCGGCGACTCTGGGGCCAACGTCCTGACTTTC. Translated: CASSPGDSGANVLTF.

This clonotype has just a few counts. The chain has TRBV7-3 and TRBJ2-1, with a weak D call TRBD2 (5 bases). Trimming cost V 5 bases and J 9 bases, with 14 bases left between them. The CDR3 loop spans 13 amino acids. The V gene's germline CDR1 is SGHTA and CDR2 FQGTGA. CDR3 protein: CASSRSTRTEQFF. The CDR3 nucleotides are TGTGCCAGCAGCCGTAGTACTAGGACTGAGCAGTTCTTC.

This clonotype was counted only a few times. The CDR3 region is CASSARRQYEQYF. The DNA for the CDR3 is TGTGCCAGCAGTGCCCGCCGTCAGTACGAGCAGTACTTC. The chain employs TRBV6-5 and TRBJ2-7; D call uncertain. The CDR3 covers 13 residues. Deletions cut 5 bases from V and 4 bases from J, with 12 bases between. CDR1 is MNHEY and CDR2 is SVGAGI in the germline V gene.

The table lists this clonotype with many counts. J is TRBJ2-7 and V is TRBV2; D gene ambiguous. Germline CDR1 is SNHLY and CDR2 is FYNNEI. The CDR3 extends over 13 amino acids. V lost 4 bases and J lost 0, with 7 bases in between. CDR3 DNA: TGTGCCAGCAGTGTATTAGCCTCCTACGAGCAGTACTTC. Its protein product is CASSVLASYEQYF.

This clonotype is categorized as medium-sized. The chain recombines TRBV15 with TRBJ1-1, with 10 positions matching TRBD1. With 10 bases clipped from V and 4 bases from J, the junction kept 3 bases outside the gene matches. CDR3 size: 12 residues. Germline V gene lookup returns CDR1 LNHNV and CDR2 YYDKDF (reference sequence). The CDR3 loop is CAIGDRGTEAFF. The CDR3 nucleotides are TGTGCCATTGGGGACAGGGGCACTGAAGCTTTCTTT.

This clonotype was observed at least ten times. The chain joins TRBV27 to TRBJ2-7; 8 bases map to TRBD1. J lost 3 bases, V lost 3 bases, and 1 base had no gene match. Germline V gene sequence: CDR1 MNHEY, CDR2 SMNVEV (reference sequence). This CDR3 comprises 13 residues. The CDR3 loop reads CASSFDRGYEQYF. CDR3 in DNA: TGTGCCAGCAGTTTCGACAGGGGCTACGAGCAGTACTTC.

The V and J genes are TRBV7-2 and TRBJ2-3; D is undetermined. Trimming took 5 bases from V and 6 from J, leaving 6 bases between them. This CDR3 spans 11 amino acids. From germline, CDR1 is SGHTA and CDR2 FQGNSA. CDR3 sequence: CASSIDDTQYF. The DNA of the CDR3 is TGTGCCAGCAGCATAGATGATACGCAGTATTTT. The whole variable domain, filled in from reference TRBV7-2 and TRBJ2-3, reads GAGVSQSPSNKVTEKGKDVELRCDPISGHTALYWYRQSLGQGLEFLIYFQGNSAPDKSGLPSDRFSAERTGGSVSTLTIQRTQQEDSAVYLCASSIDDTQYFGPGTRLTVL.

By frequency in the sample, this clonotype is medium-sized. The chain uses TRBV29-1 and TRBJ2-7; 8 nucleotides agree with TRBD1. The V gene's germline CDR1 is SQVTM and CDR2 ANQGSEA. The CDR3 covers 11 residues. Germline trimming cut 6 bases from V and 6 bases from J; bases unmatched to any gene: 4. In DNA form, the CDR3 reads TGCAGCGTGAGGGACAGGCTCGAGCAGTACTTC. It encodes CSVRDRLEQYF.

This clonotype came up many times. CDR3 region: CASSSGTYEQYF. Here the CDR3 DNA reads TGCGCCAGCAGCTCGGGAACCTACGAGCAGTACTTC. The chain is built from TRBV5-1 and TRBJ2-7, with D perhaps matching TRBD2 (5 bases). V gave up 3 bases and J gave up 2 bases, with 6 bases separating them. This CDR3 has 12 amino acids. Per germline, CDR1 SGHRS and CDR2 YFSETQ.

Turning to this clonotype: This CDR3 is missing its conserved last phenylalanine or tryptophan, likely due to a read error. The CDR3 DNA reads as TGCAGTTCTAGTCAGCCCCAGCATTCT. Translated: CSSSQPQHS. The chain joins TRBV20-1 to TRBJ1-5; the D is unclear. Germline V gene sequence: CDR1 DFQATT, CDR2 SNEGSKA (reference sequence). This CDR3 is built from 9 residues.

This clonotype was seen ten or more times. The rearrangement joins TRBV7-2 to TRBJ1-5; D is unclear. Germline-derived CDR1 and CDR2 are SGHTA and FQGNSA. This CDR3 has 14 amino acids. V was shortened by 1 base and J by 7 bases, with 11 bases between the two germline ends. The DNA for the CDR3 is TGTGCCAGCAGCTTAGAGCTTCTCCCACAGCCCCAGCATTTT. This codes for CASSLELLPQPQHF.

This clonotype showed up many times. This chain links TRBV6-5 with TRBJ1-2; 9 bases map to TRBD1. CDR3 length: 19 amino acids. Germline CDR1 and CDR2: MNHEY and SVGAGI. V lost 3 bases, J lost 3 bases, and 17 bases stayed unmatched. This CDR3 reads CASSYRRGTGRTPHYGYTF. CDR3 sequence (DNA): TGTGCCAGCAGTTATAGGAGAGGGACAGGGAGGACCCCTCACTATGGCTACACCTTC.

The V call is TRBV9, the J call TRBJ2-1; D uncertain. The CDR3 loop spans 15 amino acids. CDR1 is SGDLS and CDR2 is YYNGEE in the germline V gene. Trimming took 4 bases from V and 1 from J, leaving 12 bases between them. The CDR3 nucleotides are TGTGCCAGCAGCTTAGAAGCGACTTCCTACAATGAGCAGTTCTTC. This sequence encodes CASSLEATSYNEQFF.

This clonotype was detected many times. The rearrangement uses TRBV5-1 and TRBJ1-6; 9 bases agree with TRBD1. J gave up 7 bases and V 5 bases, and 4 bases lay outside the gene matches. The CDR3 consists of 14 residues. Germline CDR1 and CDR2: SGHRS and YFSETQ. The CDR3 sequence is CASSRDRVNSPLHF. The CDR3 region has the DNA TGCGCCAGCAGTCGGGACAGGGTCAATTCACCCCTCCACTTT.